Below are 10 T cell receptor beta chains sequenced from a single sample in a study of blood T cell repertoires in COVID-19. Measured with immunoSEQ multiplex PCR; TCRdb has only the in-frame clones, and not every one. Of over 65,000 clones listed, approximately 90% are singletons. The sequencing input was peripheral blood. These receptors were obtained from a man aged 45 to 65 with active COVID-19.

The chain recombines TRBV7-8 with TRBJ1-2; weak D call: TRBD1 (5 bases). CDR1 is SGHVS, CDR2 FQNEAQ, per germline. The CDR3 length is 12 residues. V was clipped by 3 bases and J by 5 bases, with 7 bases between them. CDR3 bases: TGTGCCAGCAGCTTTGACAGATATGGCTACACCTTC. Protein: CASSFDRYGYTF.

The chain is built from TRBV7-9 and TRBJ2-7; 14 bases match TRBD2. This CDR3 has 16 amino acids. CDR1 is SEHNR, CDR2 FQNEAQ, per germline (reference sequence). J lost 3 bases, V lost 4 bases, and 5 bases had no gene match. In DNA form, the CDR3 reads TGTGCCAGCAGCTCCGGCGGGACTAGCGGGAGCTACGAGCAGTACTTC. This sequence encodes CASSSGGTSGSYEQYF.

This chain joins TRBV12-3 or TRBV12-4 and TRBJ2-4; D unclear. V dropped 7 bases and J dropped 6 bases, with 7 bases sitting between them. This CDR3 region has 11 residues. The DNA for the CDR3 is TGTGCCAGCACCTATGCAAACATTCAGTACTTC. Protein: CASTYANIQYF.

This sequence joins TRBV4-3 and TRBJ2-7; D not resolved. The ends were cut back, 0 bases at V and 2 bases at J, with 11 bases in the middle. This CDR3 has 15 amino acids. Germline V gives CDR1 LGHNA, CDR2 YSLEER. In DNA form, the CDR3 reads TGCGCCAGCAGCCAAGATCGAATCGAGGCCTACGAGCAGTACTTC. It translates to CASSQDRIEAYEQYF.

This clone was counted a single time. The V and J genes are TRBV4-1 and TRBJ1-2, with no clear D. Looked up from germline, CDR1 is MGHRA and CDR2 is YSYEKL. The CDR3 length is 14 residues. Trimming took 0 bases from V and 4 from J, leaving 9 bases between them. CDR3 region: CASSQESQVYGYTF. The CDR3 DNA reads TGCGCCAGCAGCCAAGAAAGCCAAGTCTATGGCTACACCTTC.

This clone has just one count. The chain couples TRBV9 to TRBJ2-3; unclear D gene. Germline V gene sequence: CDR1 SGDLS, CDR2 YYNGEE. The CDR3 is made up of 11 amino acids. V dropped 4 bases and J dropped 6 bases, with 6 bases sitting between them. The chain's CDR3 is CASSRLDTQYF. Here the CDR3 DNA reads TGTGCCAGCAGCCGACTCGATACGCAGTATTTT.

This clone was seen only a few times. V usage is TRBV28 and J usage is TRBJ2-1; no clear D. The germline V gene encodes CDR1 MDHEN and CDR2 SYDVKM. Deletions cut 3 bases from V and 3 bases from J, with 9 bases between. The CDR3 runs 14 residues. The CDR3 protein is CASSFGGHYNEQFF. As DNA, the CDR3 is TGTGCCAGCAGTTTTGGTGGGCACTACAATGAGCAGTTCTTC.

This clone appeared once. The chain couples TRBV6-5 to TRBJ1-1; a possible D gene is TRBD1 (6 bases). Trimming pared 6 bases from V and 5 bases from J, leaving 13 bases between. This CDR3 region has 13 residues. CDR1 and CDR2 from the germline V gene are MNHEY and SVGAGI. The CDR3 bases are TGTGCCAGCAGCACAGTGAGGGGGACTGAAGCTTTCTTT. Amino acid sequence: CASSTVRGTEAFF.

The chain is built from TRBV12-3 or TRBV12-4 and TRBJ2-7; D unresolved. CDR3 size: 12 residues. Trimming left V 2 bases short and J 2 bases short, with 4 bases between. CDR3 in DNA: TGTGCCAGCAGTTTACCCACCTACGAGCAGTACTTC. As protein: CASSLPTYEQYF.

The J gene is TRBJ2-2, the V gene TRBV6-4, with 11 bases identical to TRBD2. Germline V gene data show CDR1 as MRHNA and CDR2 as SNTAGT. The ends lost 3 bases at V and 4 bases at J; junction bases unmatched: 1. The CDR3 extends over 15 amino acids. The CDR3 region has the DNA TGTGCCAGCAGTGAGCTAGCGGGGGGCACCGGGGAGCTGTTTTTT. Amino acids: CASSELAGGTGELFF.